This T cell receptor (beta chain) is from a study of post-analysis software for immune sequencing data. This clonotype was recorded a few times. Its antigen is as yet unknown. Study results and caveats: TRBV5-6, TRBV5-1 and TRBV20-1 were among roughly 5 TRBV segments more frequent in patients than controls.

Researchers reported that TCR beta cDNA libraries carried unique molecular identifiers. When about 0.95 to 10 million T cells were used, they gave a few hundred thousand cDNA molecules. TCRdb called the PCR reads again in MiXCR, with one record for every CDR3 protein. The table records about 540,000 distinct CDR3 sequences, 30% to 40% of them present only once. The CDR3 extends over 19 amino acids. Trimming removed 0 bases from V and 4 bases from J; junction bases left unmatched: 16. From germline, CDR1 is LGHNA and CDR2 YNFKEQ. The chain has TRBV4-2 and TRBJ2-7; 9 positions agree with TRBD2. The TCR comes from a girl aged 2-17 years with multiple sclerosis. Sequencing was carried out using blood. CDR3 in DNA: TGTGCCAGCAGCCAAGAAGCCCTGTTTAAGGGACTAGCTGTGTACGAGCAGTACTTC. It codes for CASSQEALFKGLAVYEQYF.